This T cell receptor (beta chain) came from a study of regulatory T cells in long-lasting Graves disease. This clonotype was detected many times. Regarding time point: newly diagnosed GD, antithyroid drugs for less than 3 months. After RNA was extracted from PBMCs, the TCR library was made from it. This CDR3 has 16 amino acids. V lost 0 bases and J 2 bases, leaving 14 bases between the germline ends. CDR1 and CDR2 from the germline V gene are MNHEY and SVGAGI. Building the TCR beta libraries relied on iRepertoire HTBI primers, and CDR3 regions underwent Arm-PCR. A single record per CDR3 protein comes from TCRdb applying MiXCR to the multiplex PCR reads. The sample contains 350,000 to 450,000 distinct CDR3 sequences, around 14% of which appear only once. This sample also appeared in a second study, on T cells in Graves' hyperthyroidism and ophthalmopathy.

Material: peripheral blood mononuclear cells (PBMCs), obtained at new diagnosis, from a patient treated with antithyroid drugs. The sequence came from a woman aged 25 to 39 with Graves disease. The chain couples TRBV6-5 to TRBJ2-7; D gene ambiguous. The CDR3 loop reads CASSYSNTPLPYEQYF. The DNA of the CDR3 is TGTGCCAGCAGTTACTCGAATACTCCATTGCCCTACGAGCAGTACTTC.